This T cell receptor (beta chain) came from a study of T cells after yellow fever vaccination (dated by TCRdb to about 2019). Some background on the complete study: The SMART-Seq v4 Ultra Low Input RNA kit was used to prepare libraries from fractions with low cell numbers. Two healthy male donors, one aged 18 to 29 and one aged 30 to 40 years, made up the cohort. Blood samples were taken at several timepoints before and after primary and secondary immunization, and bulk PBMC replicates and cell subsets were isolated. To follow T-cell clones before and after primary and booster YFV17D yellow fever vaccination, bulk TCR alpha and beta repertoires were sequenced over time.

What the study reported, not specific to this receptor: A small fraction of clonotypes showed up in both the CD4 and CD8 compartments, probably as a result of convergent recombination. After the booster, most clones that had expanded after primary vaccination were detected again (approximately 95% of CD4 and around 88% of CD8), suggesting broad maintenance of memory. FACS-sorted repertoires could contain abundant contaminating clonotypes from the bulk population, so computational filtering was required. The secondary T-cell response was weaker than the primary response but faster, peaking on day 5 instead of day 15. The study included only a couple of donors, which limits how far the findings can be generalized.

This sample was sequenced with an Illumina NovaSeq 6000. Synthesis of TCR cDNA relied on 5'RACE template switching, a step that introduced a universal primer site along with unique molecular identifiers. Priming of cDNA synthesis was performed from both the TCR alpha and TCR beta constant segments. Library amplification involved two PCR steps, and the second step added sample barcodes and sequencing adapters. Sequencing of the libraries was done on either Illumina HiSeq 2500 (2x100 bp) or NovaSeq (2x150 bp). The source study handled its data this way. Reads were demultiplexed and collapsed into UMI consensus sequences with MIGEC, and V(D)J alignment was performed with MiXCR. Clonotypes responding to the vaccine were identified with edgeR on replicate PBMC samples, with the criteria of FDR below 0.01 and a log2 fold change above 5 up to day 15. CD4 or CD8 identity was assigned to each bulk clonotype according to whether the clonotype was present at higher abundance in the sequenced CD4 repertoire or the sequenced CD8 repertoire. TCRdb ran its own pipeline on the public reads, namely fastp trimming at Q25 and MiXCR clone calling, and kept in-frame beta chains. Every CDR3 protein is listed once, alongside the most common genes and DNA of its rows. None of the V and J calls come from the authors' own analysis; TCRdb made them. The sample contains fewer than 350,000 distinct CDR3 sequences, roughly 4.3% of them found a single time. The ten most abundant clones make up 19% of the sample.

As to this clonotype: This clone's antigen is unknown. No base quality values were provided; no much bigger clone lies one nucleotide off.

The treatment or condition label of this sample denotes: live attenuated yellow fever vaccine strain. At each blood-draw timepoint, two biological replicates of bulk PBMCs were obtained. A standard Ficoll-Paque protocol was used to isolate PBMCs from peripheral blood. RNA was extracted with TriZol from bulk PBMCs, CD4 and CD8 fractions, and dextramer-positive and dextramer-negative fractions. From cysteine to phenylalanine, the CDR3 is 16 amino acids long. The DNA shown is the 48-base CDR3, in frame from base 1. CDR1 and CDR2 are drawn from the germline V gene: SGHVS, FNYEAQ. The germline ends are 15 bases apart after V is trimmed by 3 bases and J by 1 base.

The sequence links TRBV7-6 to TRBJ2-5; a tentative D call is TRBD1 (6 bases match). The source of this sequence is a man between 18 and 29 years old who received the YFV17D yellow fever vaccine. The sequencing here drew on PBMCs, taken 15 days after the yellow fever booster vaccination. The DNA is TGTGCCAGCAGCTTTCCCCGGGACAACAGCCAAGAGACCCAGTACTTC. This translates into CASSFPRDNSQETQYF.